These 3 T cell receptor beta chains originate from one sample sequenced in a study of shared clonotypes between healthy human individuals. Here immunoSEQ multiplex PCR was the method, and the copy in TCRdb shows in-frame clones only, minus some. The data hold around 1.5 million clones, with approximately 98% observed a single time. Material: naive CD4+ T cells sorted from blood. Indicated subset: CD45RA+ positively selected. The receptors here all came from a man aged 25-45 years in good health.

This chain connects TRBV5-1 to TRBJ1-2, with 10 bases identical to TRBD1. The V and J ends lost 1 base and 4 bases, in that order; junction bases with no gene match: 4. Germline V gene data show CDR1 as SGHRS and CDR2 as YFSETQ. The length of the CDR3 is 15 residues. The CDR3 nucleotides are TGCGCCAGCAGCTTGTCGGGACAGGGGATCTATGGCTACACCTTC. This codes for CASSLSGQGIYGYTF. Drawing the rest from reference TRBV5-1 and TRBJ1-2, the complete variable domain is KAGVTQTPRYLIKTRGQQVTLSCSPISGHRSVSWYQQTPGQGLQFLFEYFSETQRNKGNFPGRFSGRQFSNSRSEMNVSTLELGDSALYLCASSLSGQGIYGYTFGSGTRLTVV.

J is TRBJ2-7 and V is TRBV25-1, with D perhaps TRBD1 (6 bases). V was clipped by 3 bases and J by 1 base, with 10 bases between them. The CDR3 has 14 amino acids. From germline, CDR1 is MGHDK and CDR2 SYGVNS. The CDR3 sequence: CASSEAGQSYEQYF. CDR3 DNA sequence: TGTGCCAGCAGTGAGGCAGGACAGTCCTACGAGCAGTACTTC.

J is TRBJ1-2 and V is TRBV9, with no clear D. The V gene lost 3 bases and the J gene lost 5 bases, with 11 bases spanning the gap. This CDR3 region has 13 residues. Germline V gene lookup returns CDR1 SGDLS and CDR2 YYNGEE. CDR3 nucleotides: TGTGCCAGCAGCGCCCTAGGACGATATGGCTACACCTTC. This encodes CASSALGRYGYTF.